Sequencing of this T cell receptor beta chain was carried out in a study of CD8 T cells in ankylosing spondylitis. General observations from the study: Eight highly homologous variants formed a TCR beta motif that appeared characteristic of ankylosing spondylitis blood. Disease-linked clones bore a CD8+ phenotype, appearing relatively rarely in peripheral blood.

Quantitative barcoded 5'-RACE was used to prepare TCR beta libraries. A single record per CDR3 protein comes from TCRdb applying MiXCR to the 5' RACE reads. The table lists some 130,000 distinct CDR3 sequences, 6% to 8.5% of them singletons, with approximately 13% in the top ten. The V and J ends lost 10 bases and 5 bases, in that order; junction bases with no gene match: 4. The CDR3 contains 13 residues. This clonotype has ten or more counts. Its antigen is as yet unknown. The chain uses TRBV12-3 or TRBV12-4 and TRBJ1-6, with TRBD1 identical over 8 bases. Sequenced: blood, either unsorted or a sorted T cell fraction (not recorded which). The sequence derives from a female donor with ankylosing spondylitis or in good health (not recorded which). CDR3 DNA: TGTGCCATTAGGACAGGGAATAATTCACCCCTCCACTTT. It codes for CAIRTGNNSPLHF.